This T cell receptor beta chain was identified in a study of blood T cell repertoires in COVID-19. Study summary: Spain, Italy and the United States supplied samples that represented acute and convalescent COVID-19.

Per the study methods: Amplification from reference gene primers served as the basis for estimated nucleated cell counts. Sequenced by immunoSEQ multiplex PCR; TCRdb stores in-frame clones only, minus some. Clone size and V and J calls were adopted from that table, with D and trimming inferred from the DNA. The sample has some 230,000 clones, about nine tenths seen once. V lost 5 bases and J lost 8, with 15 bases in between. The CDR3 has 14 amino acids. The germline V gene has CDR1 SEHNR and CDR2 FQNEAQ (reference sequence). The source is a man aged 30-40 years who had recovered from COVID-19. Specimen: peripheral blood. The chain employs TRBV7-9 and TRBJ1-4, with D possibly matching TRBD1 (5 bases). CDR3 sequence reads: CASSREGVKEKLFF. As DNA, the CDR3 is TGTGCCAGCAGCCGCGAAGGGGTAAAAGAAAAACTGTTTTTT.